This T cell receptor (beta chain) was recovered during a study of blood T cell repertoires in COVID-19. Background on the study: T cells, B-cell-depleted T cells, or PBMCs supplied cDNA or gDNA.

Original handling: Estimates of nucleated cell counts were drawn from the amplification of reference gene primers. The assay was immunoSEQ multiplex PCR, and TCRdb's table has in-frame clones only and misses some. V, J and clone size are taken as reported in that table, and D and trimming were inferred from the DNA itself. The sample has about 86,000 clones, approximately 79% seen once; the top ten hold about 11%. The CDR3 contains 13 residues. The germline V gene has CDR1 SGHKS and CDR2 YYEKEE (reference sequence). V lost 2 bases and J 3 bases, leaving 8 bases between the germline ends. The sequencing sample was made of peripheral blood. The rearrangement links TRBV5-5 to TRBJ2-5; D may be TRBD1 (6 bases). The source of this sequence is a man between 65 and 79 years old with acute or convalescent COVID-19. CDR3 sequence (DNA): TGTGCCAGCAGCTTTAACAGGGAAGAGACCCAGTACTTC. It yields the protein CASSFNREETQYF.